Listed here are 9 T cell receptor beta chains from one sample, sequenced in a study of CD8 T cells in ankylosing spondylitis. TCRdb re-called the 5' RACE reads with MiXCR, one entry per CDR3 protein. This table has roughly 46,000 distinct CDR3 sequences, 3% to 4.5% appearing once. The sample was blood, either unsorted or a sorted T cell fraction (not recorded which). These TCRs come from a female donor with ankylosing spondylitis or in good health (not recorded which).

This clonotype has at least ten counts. CDR3 amino acids: CASSASGHTRMIEQFF. The CDR3 DNA reads TGTGCCAGCAGCGCCTCCGGTCATACAAGGATGATTGAGCAGTTCTTC. The chain joins TRBV9 to TRBJ2-1; D unclear. This CDR3 has 16 residues. Germline lookup yields CDR1 SGDLS and CDR2 YYNGEE. The V end lost 3 bases, the J end lost 9 bases, and 22 bases lay between the germline ends.

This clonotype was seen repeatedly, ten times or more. CDR3 nucleotides: TGTGCCAGCAGCGCGGGACAGGGGGATGTGTACAATGAGCAGTTCTTC. Its translation: CASSAGQGDVYNEQFF. This chain joins TRBV9 and TRBJ2-1, with 11 positions matching TRBD1. The CDR3 has 16 amino acids. Germline V lookup: CDR1 SGDLS, CDR2 YYNGEE. Trimming took 3 bases from V and 4 from J; bases not matched to a gene: 6.

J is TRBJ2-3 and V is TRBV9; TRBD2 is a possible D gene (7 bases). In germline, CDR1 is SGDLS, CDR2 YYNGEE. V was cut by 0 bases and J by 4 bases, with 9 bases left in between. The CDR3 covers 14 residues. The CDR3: CASSVEGGADTQYF. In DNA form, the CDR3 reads TGTGCCAGCAGCGTAGAAGGGGGGGCAGATACGCAGTATTTT.

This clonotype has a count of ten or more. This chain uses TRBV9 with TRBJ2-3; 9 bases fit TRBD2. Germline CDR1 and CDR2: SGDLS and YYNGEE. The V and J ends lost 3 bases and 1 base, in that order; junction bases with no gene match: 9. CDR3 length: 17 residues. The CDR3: CASSADAGGGGTDTQYF. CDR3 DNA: TGTGCCAGCAGCGCCGACGCGGGGGGGGGAGGCACAGATACGCAGTATTTT.

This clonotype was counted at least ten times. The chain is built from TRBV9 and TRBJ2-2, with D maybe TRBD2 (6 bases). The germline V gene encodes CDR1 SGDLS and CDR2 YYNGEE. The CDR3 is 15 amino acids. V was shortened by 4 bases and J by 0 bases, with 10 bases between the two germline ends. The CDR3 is CASSPSGANTGELFF. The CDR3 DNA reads TGTGCCAGCAGCCCCTCGGGGGCGAACACCGGGGAGCTGTTTTTT.

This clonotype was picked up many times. The CDR3 protein is CASSVGVSGVYEQFF. The CDR3 DNA follows: TGTGCCAGCAGCGTAGGAGTTAGCGGGGTCTATGAGCAGTTCTTC. The rearrangement uses TRBV9 and TRBJ2-1; the match to TRBD2 covers 8 bases. The CDR3 length is 15 residues. Germline trimming cut 0 bases from V and 8 bases from J; bases unmatched to any gene: 7. Germline CDR1 and CDR2: SGDLS and YYNGEE.

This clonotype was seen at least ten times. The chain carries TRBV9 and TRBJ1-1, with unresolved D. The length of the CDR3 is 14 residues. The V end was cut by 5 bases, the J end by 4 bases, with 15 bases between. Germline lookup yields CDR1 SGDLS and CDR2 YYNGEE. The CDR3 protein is CASSPTNTGTEAFF. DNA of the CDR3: TGTGCCAGCAGTCCTACTAATACGGGCACTGAAGCTTTCTTT.

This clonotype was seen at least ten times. CDR3 bases: TGTGCCAGCAGCGTAGGCCAGGGGGAGGGTGAGCAGTTCTTC. It is translated as CASSVGQGEGEQFF. The genes are TRBV9 and TRBJ2-1, with D perhaps being TRBD1 or TRBD2 (7 bases each). The CDR3 contains 14 residues. CDR1 SGDLS and CDR2 YYNGEE come from the germline V gene. V lost 0 bases, J lost 9 bases, and 13 bases lay in between.

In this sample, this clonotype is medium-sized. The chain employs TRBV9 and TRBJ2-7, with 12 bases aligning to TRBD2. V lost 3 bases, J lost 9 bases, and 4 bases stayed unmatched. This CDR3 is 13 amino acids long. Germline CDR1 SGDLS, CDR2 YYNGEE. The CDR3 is CASSASGGAVQYF. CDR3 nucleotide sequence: TGTGCCAGCAGCGCTAGCGGGGGGGCCGTGCAGTACTTC.